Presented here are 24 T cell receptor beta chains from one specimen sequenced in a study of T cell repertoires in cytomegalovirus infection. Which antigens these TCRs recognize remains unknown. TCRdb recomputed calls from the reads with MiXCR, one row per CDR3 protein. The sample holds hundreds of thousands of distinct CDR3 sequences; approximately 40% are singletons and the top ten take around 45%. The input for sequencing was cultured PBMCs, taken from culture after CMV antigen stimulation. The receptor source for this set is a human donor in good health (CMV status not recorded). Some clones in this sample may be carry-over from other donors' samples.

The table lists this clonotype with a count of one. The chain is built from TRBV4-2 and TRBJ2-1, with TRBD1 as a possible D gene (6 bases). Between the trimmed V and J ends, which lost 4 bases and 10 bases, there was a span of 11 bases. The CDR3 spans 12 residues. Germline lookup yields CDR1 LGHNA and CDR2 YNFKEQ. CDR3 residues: CASSPYGTEQFF. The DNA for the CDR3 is TGTGCCAGCAGCCCCTACGGGACAGAGCAGTTCTTC.

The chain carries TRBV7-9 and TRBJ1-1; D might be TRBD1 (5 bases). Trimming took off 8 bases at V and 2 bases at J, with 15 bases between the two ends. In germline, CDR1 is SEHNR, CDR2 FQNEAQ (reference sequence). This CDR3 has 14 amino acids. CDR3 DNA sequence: TGTGCCAGCTTGACAGAGTCTCACAACACTGAAGCTTTCTTT. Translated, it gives CASLTESHNTEAFF. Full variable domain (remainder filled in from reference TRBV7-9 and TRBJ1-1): DTGVSQNPRHKITKRGQNVTFRCDPISEHNRLYWYRQTLGQGPEFLTYFQNEAQLEKSRLLSDRFSAERPKGSFSTLEIQRTEQGDSAMYLCASLTESHNTEAFFGQGTRLTVV.

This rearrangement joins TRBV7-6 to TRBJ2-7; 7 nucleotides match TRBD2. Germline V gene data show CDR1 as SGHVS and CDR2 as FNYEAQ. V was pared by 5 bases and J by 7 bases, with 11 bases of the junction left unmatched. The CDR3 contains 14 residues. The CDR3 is CASSPVAGAWEQYF. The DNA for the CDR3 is TGTGCCAGCAGCCCTGTTGCGGGAGCCTGGGAGCAGTACTTC.

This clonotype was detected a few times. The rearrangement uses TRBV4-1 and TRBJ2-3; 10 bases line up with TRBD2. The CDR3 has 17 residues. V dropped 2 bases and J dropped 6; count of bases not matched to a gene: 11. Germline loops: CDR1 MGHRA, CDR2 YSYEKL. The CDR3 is CASSQPSGSIGSDTQYF. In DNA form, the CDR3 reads TGCGCCAGCAGCCAACCTAGCGGGAGTATTGGTAGTGATACGCAGTATTTT.

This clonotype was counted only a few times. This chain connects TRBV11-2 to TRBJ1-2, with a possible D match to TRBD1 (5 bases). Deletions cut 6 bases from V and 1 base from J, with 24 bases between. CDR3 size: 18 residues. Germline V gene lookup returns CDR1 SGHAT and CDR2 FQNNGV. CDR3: CASSQTDSYQNFNYGYTF. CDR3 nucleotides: TGTGCCAGCAGTCAAACCGACAGTTATCAAAACTTTAACTATGGCTACACCTTC.

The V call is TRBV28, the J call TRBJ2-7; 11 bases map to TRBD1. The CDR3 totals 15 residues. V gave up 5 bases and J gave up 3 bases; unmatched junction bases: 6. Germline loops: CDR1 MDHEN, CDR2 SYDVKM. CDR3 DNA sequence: TGTGCCAGCAGTGAACCGGGACAGGGGGTCTACGAGCAGTACTTC. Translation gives CASSEPGQGVYEQYF.

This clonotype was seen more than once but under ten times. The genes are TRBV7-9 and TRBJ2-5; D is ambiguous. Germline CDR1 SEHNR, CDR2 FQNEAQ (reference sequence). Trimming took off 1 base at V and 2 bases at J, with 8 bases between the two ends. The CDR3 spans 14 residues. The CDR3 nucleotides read TGTGCCAGCAGCTTAGTGGACGGTCAAGAGACCCAGTACTTC. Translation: CASSLVDGQETQYF.

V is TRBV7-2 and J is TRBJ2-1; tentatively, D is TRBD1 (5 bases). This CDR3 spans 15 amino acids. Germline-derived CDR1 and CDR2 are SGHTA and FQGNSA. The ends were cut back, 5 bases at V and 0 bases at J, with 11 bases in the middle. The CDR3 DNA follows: TGTGCCAGCAGCCTGTACAGGAGCTCCTACAATGAGCAGTTCTTC. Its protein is CASSLYRSSYNEQFF.

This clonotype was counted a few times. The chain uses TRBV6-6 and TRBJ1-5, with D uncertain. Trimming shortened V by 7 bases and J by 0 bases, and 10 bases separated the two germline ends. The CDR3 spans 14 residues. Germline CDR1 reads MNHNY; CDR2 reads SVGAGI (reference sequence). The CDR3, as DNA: TGTGCCAGCATCCGAGGGAATAGCAATCAGCCCCAGCATTTT. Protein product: CASIRGNSNQPQHF.

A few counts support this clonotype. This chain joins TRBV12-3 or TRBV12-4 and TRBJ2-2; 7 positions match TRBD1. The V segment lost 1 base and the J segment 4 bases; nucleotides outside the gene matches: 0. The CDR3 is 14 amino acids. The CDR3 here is CASSLGTGTGELFF. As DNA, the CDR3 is TGTGCCAGCAGTTTAGGGACAGGCACCGGGGAGCTGTTTTTT.

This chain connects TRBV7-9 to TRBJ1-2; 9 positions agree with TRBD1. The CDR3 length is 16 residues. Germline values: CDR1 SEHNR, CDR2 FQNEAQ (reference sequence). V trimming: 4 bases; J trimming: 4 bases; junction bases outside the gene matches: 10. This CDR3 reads CASSSHRDRAGYGYTF. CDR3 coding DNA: TGTGCCAGCAGCTCGCACCGGGACAGGGCAGGCTATGGCTACACCTTC.

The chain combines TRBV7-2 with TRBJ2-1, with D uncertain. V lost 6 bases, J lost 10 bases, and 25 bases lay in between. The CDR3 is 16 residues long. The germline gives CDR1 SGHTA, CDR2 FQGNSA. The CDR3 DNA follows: TGTGCCAGCAGGGAGCCCGCCGGGTCCCGTGTTGGGGAGCAGTTCTTC. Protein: CASREPAGSRVGEQFF. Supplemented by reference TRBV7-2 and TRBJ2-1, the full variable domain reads GAGVSQSPSNKVTEKGKDVELRCDPISGHTALYWYRQSLGQGLEFLIYFQGNSAPDKSGLPSDRFSAERTGGSVSTLTIQRTQQEDSAVYLCASREPAGSRVGEQFFGPGTRLTVL.

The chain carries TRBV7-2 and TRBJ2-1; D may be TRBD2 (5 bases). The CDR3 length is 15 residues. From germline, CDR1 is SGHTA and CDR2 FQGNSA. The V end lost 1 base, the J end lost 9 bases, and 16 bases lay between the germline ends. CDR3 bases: TGTGCCAGCAGCTTAGAGGGTAGCGCCCGTAGTGAGCAGTTCTTC. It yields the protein CASSLEGSARSEQFF.

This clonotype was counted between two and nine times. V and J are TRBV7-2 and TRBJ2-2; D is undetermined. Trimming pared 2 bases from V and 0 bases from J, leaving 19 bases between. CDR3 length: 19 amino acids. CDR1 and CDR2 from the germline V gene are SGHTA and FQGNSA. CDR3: CASSLFGRFSSSNTGELFF. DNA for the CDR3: TGTGCCAGCAGCTTATTCGGCAGGTTTAGCTCGTCGAACACCGGGGAGCTGTTTTTT. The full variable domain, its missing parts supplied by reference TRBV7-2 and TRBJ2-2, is GAGVSQSPSNKVTEKGKDVELRCDPISGHTALYWYRQSLGQGLEFLIYFQGNSAPDKSGLPSDRFSAERTGGSVSTLTIQRTQQEDSAVYLCASSLFGRFSSSNTGELFFGEGSRLTVL.

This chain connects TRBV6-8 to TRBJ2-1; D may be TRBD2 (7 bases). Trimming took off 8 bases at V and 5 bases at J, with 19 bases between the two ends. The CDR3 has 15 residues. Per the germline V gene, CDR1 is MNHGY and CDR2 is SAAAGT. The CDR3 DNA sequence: TGTGCCAGCTCTCTAACCGGGGGGCCCAACAATGAGCAGTTCTTC. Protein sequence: CASSLTGGPNNEQFF.

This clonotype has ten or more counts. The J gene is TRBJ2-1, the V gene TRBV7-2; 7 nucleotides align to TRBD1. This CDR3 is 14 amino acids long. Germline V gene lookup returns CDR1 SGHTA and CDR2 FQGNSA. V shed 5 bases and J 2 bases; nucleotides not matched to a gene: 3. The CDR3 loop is CASSPDRAYNEQFF. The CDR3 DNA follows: TGTGCCAGCAGCCCAGACAGGGCCTACAATGAGCAGTTCTTC. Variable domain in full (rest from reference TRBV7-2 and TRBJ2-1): GAGVSQSPSNKVTEKGKDVELRCDPISGHTALYWYRQSLGQGLEFLIYFQGNSAPDKSGLPSDRFSAERTGGSVSTLTIQRTQQEDSAVYLCASSPDRAYNEQFFGPGTRLTVL.

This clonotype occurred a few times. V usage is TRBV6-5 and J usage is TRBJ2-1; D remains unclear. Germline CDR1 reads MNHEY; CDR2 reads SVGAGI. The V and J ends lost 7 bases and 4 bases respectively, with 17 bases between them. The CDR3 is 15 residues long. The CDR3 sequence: CASTNNPLGYNEQFF. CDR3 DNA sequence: TGTGCCAGCACTAATAACCCCCTGGGGTACAATGAGCAGTTCTTC.

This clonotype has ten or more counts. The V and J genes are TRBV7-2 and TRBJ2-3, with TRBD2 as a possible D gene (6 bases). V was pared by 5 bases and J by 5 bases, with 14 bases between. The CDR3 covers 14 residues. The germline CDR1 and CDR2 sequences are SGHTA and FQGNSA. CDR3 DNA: TGTGCCAGCAGCCAATCCCTAGCGAAAGATACGCAGTATTTT. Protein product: CASSQSLAKDTQYF.

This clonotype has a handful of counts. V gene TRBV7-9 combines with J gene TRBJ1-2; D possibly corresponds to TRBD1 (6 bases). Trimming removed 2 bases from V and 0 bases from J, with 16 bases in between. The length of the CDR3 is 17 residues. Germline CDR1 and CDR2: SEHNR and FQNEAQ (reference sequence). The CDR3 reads CASSLLSRGRSNYGYTF. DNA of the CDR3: TGTGCCAGCAGCTTACTTTCCAGGGGTCGTTCTAACTATGGCTACACCTTC.

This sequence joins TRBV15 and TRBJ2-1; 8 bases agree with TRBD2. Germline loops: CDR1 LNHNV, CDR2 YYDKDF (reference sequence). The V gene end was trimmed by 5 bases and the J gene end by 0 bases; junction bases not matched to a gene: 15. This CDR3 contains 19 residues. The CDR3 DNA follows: TGTGCCACCAGCCCCCTGTCGCGGGAGGACCCAATCTCCTACAATGAGCAGTTCTTC. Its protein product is CATSPLSREDPISYNEQFF.

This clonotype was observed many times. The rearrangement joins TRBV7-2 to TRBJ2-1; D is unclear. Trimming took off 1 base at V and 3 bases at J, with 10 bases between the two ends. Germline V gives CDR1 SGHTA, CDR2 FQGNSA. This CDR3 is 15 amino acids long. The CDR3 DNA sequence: TGTGCCAGCAGCTTAGGCCCAATTCTCTACAATGAGCAGTTCTTC. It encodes CASSLGPILYNEQFF.

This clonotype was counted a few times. CDR3 sequence reads: CASSLSPGELFF. The CDR3 bases are TGTGCCAGCAGCTTATCTCCCGGGGAGCTGTTTTTT. J is TRBJ2-2 and V is TRBV7-2; D not resolved. Germline V CDR1 and CDR2: SGHTA, FQGNSA. The CDR3 length is 12 residues. The germline V and J ends were trimmed by 2 bases and 6 bases, with 4 bases remaining between them.

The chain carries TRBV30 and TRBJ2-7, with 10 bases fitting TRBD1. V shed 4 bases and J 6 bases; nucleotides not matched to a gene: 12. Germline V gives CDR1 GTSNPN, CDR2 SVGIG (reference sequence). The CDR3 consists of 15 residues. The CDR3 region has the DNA TGTGCCTGGATGCATAGGGACAGGGGATGGGGCGAGCAGTACTTC. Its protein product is CAWMHRDRGWGEQYF. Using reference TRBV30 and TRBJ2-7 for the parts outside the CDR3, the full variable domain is SQTIHQWPATLVQPVGSPLSLECTVEGTSNPNLYWYRQAAGRGLQLLFYSVGIGQISSEVPQNLSASRPQDRQFILSSKKLLLSDSGFYLCAWMHRDRGWGEQYFGPGTRLTVT.

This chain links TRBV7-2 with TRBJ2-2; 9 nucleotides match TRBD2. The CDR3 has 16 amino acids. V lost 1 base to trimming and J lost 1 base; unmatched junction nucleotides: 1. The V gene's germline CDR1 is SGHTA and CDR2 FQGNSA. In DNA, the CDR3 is TGTGCCAGCAGCTTAGGCGGGGGGGAGAACACCGGGGAGCTGTTTTTT. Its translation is CASSLGGGENTGELFF.